The 8 T cell receptor beta chains in this list originate from one sample, sequenced in a study of T cells in Graves' hyperthyroidism and ophthalmopathy. Amplification of TCR beta CDR3 regions used RNA as the template. First-round RT-PCR of the TCR CDR3 relied on the HTBI primer set. TCRdb analysed the multiplex PCR reads with MiXCR anew, one entry per CDR3 protein. Among about 400,000 distinct CDR3 sequences, approximately 15% were seen once, and the ten largest hold 7.5% to 8%. The specimen was blood. These receptors were taken from a woman younger than 30 with Graves' hyperthyroidism.

This clonotype occurred many times. V is TRBV5-1 and J is TRBJ1-1; possibly TRBD1 for D (5 bases). V lost 4 bases and J 1 base, leaving 14 bases between the germline ends. CDR3 length: 15 amino acids. The germline gives CDR1 SGHRS, CDR2 YFSETQ. The CDR3 reads CASSRLSGTNTEAFF. CDR3 DNA: TGCGCCAGCAGCCGATTGTCCGGGACGAACACTGAAGCTTTCTTT.

The rearrangement links TRBV20-1 to TRBJ1-4; D gene unclear. Trimming shortened V by 3 bases and J by 4 bases, and 9 bases separated the two germline ends. The CDR3 runs to 13 residues. Germline assignment: CDR1 DFQATT and CDR2 SNEGSKA (reference sequence). The CDR3 spells CSASMRYNEKLFF. Written as DNA, the CDR3 is TGCAGTGCTAGCATGCGGTATAATGAAAAACTGTTTTTT.

The rearrangement links TRBV7-9 to TRBJ2-3; D might be TRBD1 or TRBD2, each matching 6 bases. Looked up from germline, CDR1 is SEHNR and CDR2 is FQNEAQ (reference sequence). The germline V and J ends were trimmed by 1 base and 2 bases, with 13 bases remaining between them. The CDR3 length is 16 residues. CDR3 DNA: TGTGCCAGCAGCTTAGGTGGGGGGCCATTCACAGATACGCAGTATTTT. Translation: CASSLGGGPFTDTQYF. The whole variable domain, remainder taken from reference TRBV7-9 and TRBJ2-3, is DTGVSQNPRHKITKRGQNVTFRCDPISEHNRLYWYRQTLGQGPEFLTYFQNEAQLEKSRLLSDRFSAERPKGSFSTLEIQRTEQGDSAMYLCASSLGGGPFTDTQYFGPGTRLTVL.

This clonotype appeared many times. The chain recombines TRBV18 with TRBJ2-3; 8 bases are shared with TRBD2. The CDR3 extends over 15 amino acids. The V segment lost 3 bases and the J segment 8 bases; nucleotides outside the gene matches: 10. The germline gives CDR1 KGHSH, CDR2 LQKENI. CDR3 protein: CASSPVAGPGRTQYF. CDR3 DNA sequence: TGTGCCAGCTCACCGGTAGCGGGACCGGGCCGTACGCAGTATTTT.

At least ten counts were recorded for this clonotype. The J gene is TRBJ1-4, the V gene TRBV6-5; D remains ambiguous. The CDR3 totals 15 residues. The V gene's germline CDR1 is MNHEY and CDR2 SVGAGI. Trimming took off 0 bases at V and 3 bases at J, with 8 bases between the two ends. CDR3 amino acids: CASSYSTLPNEKLFF. The CDR3 nucleotides are TGTGCCAGCAGTTACTCGACTCTCCCTAATGAAAAACTGTTTTTT.

This chain links TRBV20-1 with TRBJ2-1; D possibly corresponds to TRBD2 (7 bases). Trimming shortened V by 3 bases and J by 3 bases, and 15 bases separated the two germline ends. The CDR3 consists of 15 residues. Looked up from germline, CDR1 is DFQATT and CDR2 is SNEGSKA (reference sequence). CDR3 bases: TGCAGTGCTAGTGGGGCGGGGGCAAACTACAATGAGCAGTTCTTC. This encodes CSASGAGANYNEQFF.

The gene calls are TRBV24-1 and TRBJ1-5, with D possibly TRBD1 on 6 matching bases. The CDR3 has 18 amino acids. CDR1 and CDR2 (germline): KGHDR, SFDVKD. The germline V and J ends were trimmed by 3 bases and 4 bases, with 21 bases remaining between them. DNA of the CDR3: TGTGCCACCAGTGATGAAAATGGGGAGCAGGGGCCAAATCAGCCCCAGCATTTT. Residues: CATSDENGEQGPNQPQHF.

This clonotype was observed many times. This chain connects TRBV18 to TRBJ1-3, with TRBD1 as a possible D gene (5 bases). This CDR3 comprises 16 residues. The germline V gene encodes CDR1 KGHSH and CDR2 LQKENI. With 2 bases removed from V and 0 bases from J, the gap between germline ends came to 11 bases. The CDR3 region is CASSPNPTDSGNTIYF. CDR3 coding DNA: TGTGCCAGCTCACCAAACCCGACAGACTCTGGAAACACCATATATTTT.